This T cell receptor (beta chain) emerged from a study of post-analysis software for immune sequencing data. At the level of the study: Clinical courses comprised relapsing-remitting, secondary progressive and progressive-relapsing multiple sclerosis.

Per germline, CDR1 SQVTM and CDR2 ANQGSEA. This CDR3 comprises 14 residues. V lost 4 bases and J lost 7; bases outside the gene matches: 8. To note about this clonotype: Its antigen remains unidentified.

Findings and caveats of the study: Roughly five TRBV segments appeared more often in patients than in controls, and TRBV5-6, TRBV5-1 and TRBV20-1 were among these.

The library was made from cDNA and included unique molecular identifiers. From the PCR reads, TCRdb called clonotypes with MiXCR, one entry per CDR3 protein. This table has roughly 670,000 distinct CDR3 sequences, roughly three fifths appearing once. The sequence was obtained from a girl aged 2-10 years with multiple sclerosis. The rearrangement joins TRBV29-1 to TRBJ2-1; TRBD2 matches at 9 bases. The sample consisted of blood. CDR3 nucleotides: TGCAGCGTTGTTGGGCTAGCGGGGACAAATGAGCAGTTCTTC. It encodes CSVVGLAGTNEQFF.